This TCR beta chain was profiled in a study of Ad26.COV2.S vaccination and SARS-CoV-2 variants. The study's findings and limits: Vaccine recipients showed a spike-specific TCR breadth that was higher than in placebo recipients. Quantification of TCR breadth and depth may have yielded underestimates of total T cell responses. The breadth of spike-specific CD8+ and CD4+ T cell responses after vaccination was reportedly substantial.

Regarding treatment: around 19 received Ad26.COV2.S at low or high dose, single or two shots; 5 received placebo; per-sample allocation not given. Specimen acquisition occurred on day 63 following the initial vaccine or placebo injection. It was an adult aged 18-55 years in Boston who was the donor. The length of the CDR3 is 14 residues. Germline V gene lookup returns CDR1 MNHEY and CDR2 SVGAGI. J gave up 4 bases and V 5 bases, and 6 bases lay outside the gene matches. On this clone: Its antigen is unidentified.

Method: immunoSEQ multiplex PCR; TCRdb's copy keeps in-frame clones and lacks some. The sample gives hundreds of thousands of clones, around 90% of which show up once; around 1.4% is in the top ten. The specimen was peripheral blood, collected in a trial of Ad26.COV2.S vaccine versus placebo. The receptor comes from a person aged 18-65 years who received the Ad26.COV2.S COVID-19 vaccine or a placebo. J is TRBJ1-2 and V is TRBV6-5; 8 nucleotides agree with TRBD1. The CDR3, as DNA: TGTGCCAGCAGTCGGGACAGGAGGGGCTATGGCTACACCTTC. Protein: CASSRDRRGYGYTF.